The 15 T cell receptor beta chains below were found in one sample sequenced in a study of T cell responses to AZD1222 COVID-19 vaccine (dated by TCRdb to the early 2020s). This sample's time point label indicates: baseline before first vaccination. Library generation was performed with the immunoSEQ multiplex PCR assay. This immuneACCESS table, as held by TCRdb, lists in-frame sequences with V and J called but not all clones. Of the missing ones, under half trace to an unresolved V gene in checked studies; the others have no known cause. Here the sample has 130,000 or so clones; around 83% occur a single time. The ten largest clones take up around 12% of the sample. The sample here was peripheral blood, taken on day 0 of AZD1222 vaccination. These receptors were obtained from an adult in good health.

The gene calls are TRBV7-2 and TRBJ1-4, with 9 bases that match TRBD1. Germline V gives CDR1 SGHTA, CDR2 FQGNSA. J was trimmed by 7 bases and V by 1 base; bases with no gene match: 7. This CDR3 spans 16 amino acids. CDR3 protein: CASSLDRTGGSEKLFF. CDR3 DNA: TGTGCCAGCAGCTTAGACCGCACAGGGGGCAGTGAAAAACTGTTTTTT.

The table lists this clone with a few counts. J is TRBJ2-1 and V is TRBV7-3; 7 bases fit TRBD2. J gave up 0 bases and V 2 bases, and 4 bases lay outside the gene matches. CDR1 and CDR2 from the germline V gene are SGHTA and FQGTGA. The CDR3 is made up of 16 amino acids. The CDR3 coding sequence is TGTGCCAGCAGCTTAGGAAGCGGGACCTCCTACAATGAGCAGTTCTTC. Translated, it gives CASSLGSGTSYNEQFF.

This chain links TRBV5-6 with TRBJ1-1, with TRBD1 as a possible D gene (6 bases). Trimming took 2 bases from V and 1 from J, leaving 6 bases between them. CDR1 SGHDT and CDR2 YYEEEE come from the germline V gene. The CDR3 runs to 13 residues. The CDR3 region is CASSFRGNTEAFF. In DNA, the CDR3 is TGTGCCAGCAGCTTCAGGGGGAACACTGAAGCTTTCTTT. Variable domain in full (rest from reference TRBV5-6 and TRBJ1-1): DAGVTQSPTHLIKTRGQQVTLRCSPKSGHDTVSWYQQALGQGPQFIFQYYEEEERQRGNFPDRFSGHQFPNYSSELNVNALLLGDSALYLCASSFRGNTEAFFGQGTRLTVV.

The chain combines TRBV7-9 with TRBJ1-1; D ambiguous. Trimming left V 5 bases short and J 3 bases short, with 10 bases between. The CDR3 contains 13 residues. Germline lookup yields CDR1 SEHNR and CDR2 FQNEAQ (reference sequence). For the CDR3, the DNA is TGTGCCAGCAGCCCCCCGCGGGACACTGAAGCTTTCTTT. Protein sequence: CASSPPRDTEAFF.

This clone was picked up one time. The chain employs TRBV6-1 and TRBJ2-7; D perhaps matches TRBD2 (5 bases). The CDR3 runs to 15 residues. Germline V lookup: CDR1 MNHNS, CDR2 SASEGT. V lost 0 bases and J lost 2, with 11 bases in between. CDR3 in DNA: TGTGCCAGCAGTGAAGCTAGCGTTAGAACCTACGAGCAGTACTTC. This encodes CASSEASVRTYEQYF.

The chain is built from TRBV5-5 and TRBJ1-1; TRBD1 agrees at 8 bases. Germline values: CDR1 SGHKS, CDR2 YYEKEE (reference sequence). The CDR3 spans 14 residues. V was clipped by 5 bases and J by 4 bases; unmatched bases: 7. The DNA for the CDR3 is TGTGCCAGCAGAACTGGACAGGGCCCCACTGAAGCTTTCTTT. Its translation: CASRTGQGPTEAFF.

The count of this clone is one. The gene calls are TRBV10-3 and TRBJ1-6; D ambiguous. Per germline, CDR1 ENHRY and CDR2 SYGVKD. The CDR3 extends over 12 amino acids. V was pared by 0 bases and J by 12 bases, with 6 bases between. The CDR3 DNA reads as TGTGCCATCAGTGAGTCACCCAGACCCCTCCACTTT. Protein: CAISESPRPLHF.

The rearrangement links TRBV6-1 to TRBJ2-3; maybe TRBD1 (6 bases). The CDR3 has 14 amino acids. Germline lookup yields CDR1 MNHNS and CDR2 SASEGT. The ends were cut back, 3 bases at V and 2 bases at J, with 9 bases in the middle. CDR3 loop: CASSDQGTTDTQYF. Written as DNA, the CDR3 is TGTGCCAGCAGTGACCAGGGGACCACAGATACGCAGTATTTT.

The chain recombines TRBV7-6 with TRBJ2-7; 14 nucleotides align to TRBD2. With 3 bases clipped from V and 6 bases from J, the junction kept 4 bases outside the gene matches. CDR1 and CDR2 from the germline V gene are SGHVS and FNYEAQ. The CDR3 totals 15 residues. The CDR3 DNA follows: TGTGCCAGCAGCTTGGGGACTAGCGGGAGTGGCGAGCAGTACTTC. It is translated as CASSLGTSGSGEQYF.

V gene TRBV20-1 combines with J gene TRBJ2-1; 12 positions match TRBD2. Germline CDR1 reads DFQATT; CDR2 reads SNEGSKA (reference sequence). The CDR3 length is 14 residues. The trim removed 3 bases at V and 9 bases at J, leaving 6 bases unmatched. The CDR3 protein is CSASSSGREGEQFF. The CDR3 DNA reads TGCAGTGCTAGTTCTAGCGGGAGGGAGGGTGAGCAGTTCTTC.

The chain uses TRBV7-2 and TRBJ2-7; D may be TRBD2 (5 bases). CDR3 length: 15 residues. V was cut by 0 bases and J by 3 bases, with 12 bases left in between. Germline-derived CDR1 and CDR2 are SGHTA and FQGNSA. The CDR3 loop is CASSLATAGFYEQYF. CDR3 nucleotides: TGTGCCAGCAGCTTAGCGACGGCGGGTTTCTACGAGCAGTACTTC.

This clone was found once. The CDR3 DNA follows: TGTGCCAGCAGCCGAGTAAATGAGCAGTTCTTC. Protein sequence: CASSRVNEQFF. The rearrangement links TRBV7-8 to TRBJ2-1; D gene unclear. This CDR3 is 11 amino acids long. Germline V gene sequence: CDR1 SGHVS, CDR2 FQNEAQ. Trimming cost V 5 bases and J 7 bases, with 6 bases left between them.

This chain links TRBV10-3 with TRBJ1-2; D may be TRBD1 (5 bases). V lost 1 base, J lost 5 bases, and 11 bases lay in between. From germline, CDR1 is ENHRY and CDR2 SYGVKD. The CDR3 is made up of 14 amino acids. The CDR3: CAISELGTDYGYTF. In nucleotides, the CDR3 is TGTGCCATCAGTGAGTTGGGGACGGATTATGGCTACACCTTC.

The CDR3, as DNA: TGTGCCAGCAGTCTCGACCCCCGAAATTCACCCCTCCACTTT. It yields the protein CASSLDPRNSPLHF. This rearrangement joins TRBV2 to TRBJ1-6; no definite D call. The germline gives CDR1 SNHLY, CDR2 FYNNEI. There are 14 residues in the CDR3. V lost 5 bases, J lost 7 bases, and 12 bases lay in between.

V is TRBV5-1 and J is TRBJ2-3; TRBD2 aligns across 8 bases. J lost 5 bases, V lost 1 base, and 9 bases had no gene match. The CDR3 spans 16 residues. Germline assignment: CDR1 SGHRS and CDR2 YFSETQ. The chain's CDR3 is CASSLYLREVGDTQYF. The CDR3 bases are TGCGCCAGCAGCTTGTATCTGCGGGAGGTTGGAGATACGCAGTATTTT.